The rows below give T cell receptor beta chains drawn from one sample of a study of shared clonotypes between healthy human individuals. The protocol was immunoSEQ multiplex PCR, while the TCRdb copy is restricted to in-frame clones and leaves out a portion. The sample comprises approximately 980,000 clones, about three quarters of which are singletons, and approximately 1.5% rests with the top ten. The sequenced sample consisted of memory CD4+ T cells sorted from blood. All receptors come from a young man in good health. Each CDR3 is given with its conserved first and last residue. A D gene is named only where the DNA matches it firmly. Part of the rows lack a size; the others show once, few, many or a class for expanded clones.

len: 15
d_gene: TRBD1
abundance: .
j_gene: TRBJ2-7
v_gene: TRBV6-1
CDR3nt: TGTGCCAGCAGGGGGGAGGACAGGGGAACCTACGAGCAGTACTTC
CDR3aa: CASRGEDRGTYEQYF

len: 17
d_gene: TRBD2
abundance: .
j_gene: TRBJ2-3
v_gene: TRBV9
CDR3nt: TGTGCCAGCAGCATCCCGAAGGGGCGGGAGGTCGAAGATACGCAGTATTTT
CDR3aa: CASSIPKGREVEDTQYF

len: 13
d_gene: .
abundance: .
j_gene: TRBJ1-2
v_gene: TRBV5-1
CDR3nt: TGCGCCAGCAGCCGGGGGGACGACTATGGCTACACCTTC
CDR3aa: CASSRGDDYGYTF

len: 12
d_gene: .
abundance: .
j_gene: TRBJ2-5
v_gene: TRBV30
CDR3nt: TGTGCCTGGAGTGTAAGGCCTTGGGAGCAGTACTTC
CDR3aa: CAWSVRPWEQYF

len: 12
d_gene: .
abundance: .
j_gene: TRBJ2-3
v_gene: TRBV4-2
CDR3nt: TGTGCCAGCAGCCAAGTGGGGGATACGCAGTATTTT
CDR3aa: CASSQVGDTQYF

len: 15
d_gene: TRBD2
abundance: few
j_gene: TRBJ2-1
v_gene: TRBV10-3
CDR3nt: TGTGCCATCAGTGAGTCTAGCGGGGTCTACGATGAGCAGTTCTTC
CDR3aa: CAISESSGVYDEQFF

len: 12
d_gene: .
abundance: .
j_gene: TRBJ2-7
v_gene: TRBV7-2
CDR3nt: TGTGCCAGCAGCTTATGGGTTGGGGAGCAGTACTTC
CDR3aa: CASSLWVGEQYF

len: 14
d_gene: .
abundance: .
j_gene: TRBJ2-2
v_gene: TRBV7-2
CDR3nt: TGTGCCAGCAAGCCAACGGGCTGGACCGGGGAGCTGTTTTTT
CDR3aa: CASKPTGWTGELFF

len: 16
d_gene: TRBD1
abundance: .
j_gene: TRBJ2-1
v_gene: TRBV5-1
CDR3nt: TGCGCCAGCAACCCTAGGGACAGGGGAACTTACAATGAGCAGTTCTTC
CDR3aa: CASNPRDRGTYNEQFF

len: 15
d_gene: TRBD1
abundance: once
j_gene: TRBJ2-7
v_gene: TRBV2
CDR3nt: TGTGCCAGCAGTAAGGGGGCAGGGAGTTTGTACGAGCAGTACTTC
CDR3aa: CASSKGAGSLYEQYF

len: 17
d_gene: TRBD1
abundance: .
j_gene: TRBJ1-4
v_gene: TRBV10-1
CDR3nt: TGCGCCAGCAGAAGGGACAGGGAAGATGTCTCTAATGAAAAACTGTTTTTT
CDR3aa: CASRRDREDVSNEKLFF

len: 13
d_gene: .
abundance: many
j_gene: TRBJ1-2
v_gene: TRBV7-3
CDR3nt: TGTGCCAGCAGCCCCGACAAAAACTATGGCTACACCTTC
CDR3aa: CASSPDKNYGYTF

len: 13
d_gene: .
abundance: .
j_gene: TRBJ1-6
v_gene: TRBV6-6
CDR3nt: TGTGCCAGCAGTTACTCGACTAATTCACCCCTCCACTTT
CDR3aa: CASSYSTNSPLHF

len: 16
d_gene: TRBD2
abundance: .
j_gene: TRBJ2-7
v_gene: TRBV5-4
CDR3nt: TGTGCCAGCAGCCCCCGTGGCGCTAGCGGAACCTACGAGCAGTACTTC
CDR3aa: CASSPRGASGTYEQYF

len: 15
d_gene: .
abundance: many
j_gene: TRBJ1-6
v_gene: TRBV21-1
CDR3nt: TGTGCCAGCAGCAAAGAACTCCCGAGTGGGGCACCCCTCCACTTT
CDR3aa: CASSKELPSGAPLHF

len: 13
d_gene: TRBD2
abundance: .
j_gene: TRBJ2-1
v_gene: TRBV6-6
CDR3nt: TGTGCCAGCACCCCGGGAGGGAGCAATGAGCAGTTCTTC
CDR3aa: CASTPGGSNEQFF

len: 13
d_gene: TRBD2
abundance: .
j_gene: TRBJ2-7
v_gene: TRBV2
CDR3nt: TGTGCCAGCAGGGTGGGAGGGAGCTACGAGCAGTACTTC
CDR3aa: CASRVGGSYEQYF

len: 15
d_gene: .
abundance: .
j_gene: TRBJ1-2
v_gene: TRBV14
CDR3nt: TGTGCCAGCAGCCAAGGACCAGGCACCTACTATGGCTACACCTTC
CDR3aa: CASSQGPGTYYGYTF

len: 14
d_gene: .
abundance: .
j_gene: TRBJ1-1
v_gene: TRBV5-4
CDR3nt: TGTGCCAGCAGCTTGGCCCTGGGGACCACTGAAGCTTTCTTT
CDR3aa: CASSLALGTTEAFF

len: 14
d_gene: .
abundance: .
j_gene: TRBJ2-7
v_gene: TRBV5-1
CDR3nt: TGCGCCAGCAGCCCGGAGAGGGGACCCTACGAGCAGTACTTC
CDR3aa: CASSPERGPYEQYF

len: 15
d_gene: .
abundance: many
j_gene: TRBJ1-4
v_gene: TRBV6-6
CDR3nt: TGTGCCAGCAGTTACACCAGAGCAACTAATGAAAAACTGTTTTTT
CDR3aa: CASSYTRATNEKLFF

len: 13
d_gene: TRBD1
abundance: .
j_gene: TRBJ1-2
v_gene: TRBV2
CDR3nt: TGTGCCAGCAGTCGGACAGGGGGAGATGGCTACACCTTC
CDR3aa: CASSRTGGDGYTF

len: 13
d_gene: .
abundance: .
j_gene: TRBJ1-1
v_gene: TRBV29-1
CDR3nt: TGCAGCGTTAGGAACGGGGAGAACACTGAAGCTTTCTTT
CDR3aa: CSVRNGENTEAFF

len: 14
d_gene: .
abundance: .
j_gene: TRBJ2-4
v_gene: TRBV5-8
CDR3nt: TGTGCCAGCAGCCTGGGATCATCCAAAAACATTCAGTACTTC
CDR3aa: CASSLGSSKNIQYF

len: 16
d_gene: .
abundance: .
j_gene: TRBJ2-2
v_gene: TRBV11-2
CDR3nt: TGTGCCAGCAGCTTCCTCCGGGCCTCGAACACCGGGGAGCTGTTTTTT
CDR3aa: CASSFLRASNTGELFF

len: 14
d_gene: TRBD2
abundance: .
j_gene: TRBJ2-7
v_gene: TRBV7-9
CDR3nt: TGTGCCAGCACCCGGGAGGAGCGAAAATACGAGCAGTACTTC
CDR3aa: CASTREERKYEQYF

len: 14
d_gene: TRBD1
abundance: many
j_gene: TRBJ1-2
v_gene: TRBV5-1
CDR3nt: TGCGCCAGCAGCTTAGGGGACAGTAGTGACGGCTACACCTTC
CDR3aa: CASSLGDSSDGYTF

len: 14
d_gene: .
abundance: few
j_gene: TRBJ1-3
v_gene: TRBV5-4
CDR3nt: TGTGCCAGCAGCTCTTTGGACTCTGGAAACACCATATATTTT
CDR3aa: CASSSLDSGNTIYF

len: 15
d_gene: TRBD2
abundance: .
j_gene: TRBJ2-7
v_gene: TRBV2
CDR3nt: TGTGCCAGCAGTGCCGAGCGGACTAGCGGGACCGAGCAGTACTTC
CDR3aa: CASSAERTSGTEQYF

len: 13
d_gene: .
abundance: .
j_gene: TRBJ1-1
v_gene: TRBV10-3
CDR3nt: TGTGCCACCGCGGACGGAGGAAACACTGAAGCTTTCTTT
CDR3aa: CATADGGNTEAFF

len: 13
d_gene: .
abundance: .
j_gene: TRBJ2-1
v_gene: TRBV19
CDR3nt: TGTGCCAGTAATTCCCAGGGAGTTGGAGAGCAGTTCTTC
CDR3aa: CASNSQGVGEQFF

len: 17
d_gene: TRBD1
abundance: .
j_gene: TRBJ2-3
v_gene: TRBV14
CDR3nt: TGTGCCAGCAGCCCCGACTGGGTGGTTGAGGGACAGAATACGCAGTATTTT
CDR3aa: CASSPDWVVEGQNTQYF

len: 16
d_gene: .
abundance: few
j_gene: TRBJ1-5
v_gene: TRBV4-1
CDR3nt: TGCGCCAGCAGCCAAGGGGTCAAACATAGCAATCAGCCCCAGCATTTT
CDR3aa: CASSQGVKHSNQPQHF

len: 14
d_gene: TRBD2
abundance: many
j_gene: TRBJ2-7
v_gene: TRBV4-1
CDR3nt: TGCGCCAGCACCCCCGGGGGGAACTCCTACGAGCAGTACTTC
CDR3aa: CASTPGGNSYEQYF

len: 16
d_gene: .
abundance: once
j_gene: TRBJ2-3
v_gene: TRBV9
CDR3nt: TGTGCCAGCAGCGTAGAAGCTGGGGGGCGGACAGATACGCAGTATTTT
CDR3aa: CASSVEAGGRTDTQYF

len: 15
d_gene: .
abundance: .
j_gene: TRBJ2-7
v_gene: TRBV7-2
CDR3nt: TGTGCCAGCAGCTTACAAGGGGGTCCCGTCTACGAGCAGTACTTC
CDR3aa: CASSLQGGPVYEQYF

len: 16
d_gene: TRBD1
abundance: .
j_gene: TRBJ1-2
v_gene: TRBV4-2
CDR3nt: TGTGCCAGCAGCCAAGATCTCCAGGGGGCTAACTATGGCTACACCTTC
CDR3aa: CASSQDLQGANYGYTF

len: 15
d_gene: .
abundance: .
j_gene: TRBJ2-5
v_gene: TRBV10-3
CDR3nt: TGTGCCATCAGCCCAGGAGGGCCTCAAAAAGAGACCCAGTACTTC
CDR3aa: CAISPGGPQKETQYF

len: 18
d_gene: TRBD1
abundance: .
j_gene: TRBJ2-1
v_gene: TRBV19
CDR3nt: TGTGCCAGTAGAACGTCCCCGGGACAGGGGGCAGTGAACAATGAGCAGTTCTTC
CDR3aa: CASRTSPGQGAVNNEQFF

len: 15
d_gene: .
abundance: .
j_gene: TRBJ1-2
v_gene: TRBV7-9
CDR3nt: TGTGCCAGCAGCTCCAGGGACGGACCCAGGGGAGGCTACACCTTC
CDR3aa: CASSSRDGPRGGYTF

len: 17
d_gene: TRBD1
abundance: .
j_gene: TRBJ2-7
v_gene: TRBV9
CDR3nt: TGTGCCAGCAGCGCACGCCAAATGGGGACAGTTTACTACGAGCAGTACTTC
CDR3aa: CASSARQMGTVYYEQYF

len: 14
d_gene: .
abundance: .
j_gene: TRBJ2-7
v_gene: TRBV7-2
CDR3nt: TGTGCCAGCAGCTTCACAGCCCAAGGATCCGAGCAGTACTTC
CDR3aa: CASSFTAQGSEQYF

len: 13
d_gene: .
abundance: few
j_gene: TRBJ1-5
v_gene: TRBV10-1
CDR3nt: TGCGCCAGCAGTGAGGGGGTGGATCAGCCCCAGCATTTT
CDR3aa: CASSEGVDQPQHF

len: 12
d_gene: .
abundance: .
j_gene: TRBJ1-6
v_gene: TRBV2
CDR3nt: TGTGCCAGCAGTGAAATCCGGGAACCCCTCCACTTT
CDR3aa: CASSEIREPLHF

len: 18
d_gene: TRBD1
abundance: .
j_gene: TRBJ1-3
v_gene: TRBV9
CDR3nt: TGTGCCAGCAGCCCCCGGGACAGGGGAGAGGCTCGGGGAAACACCATATATTTT
CDR3aa: CASSPRDRGEARGNTIYF

len: 15
d_gene: .
abundance: .
j_gene: TRBJ1-4
v_gene: TRBV5-8
CDR3nt: TGTGCCAGCAGCCCAACTGTTTCAACTAATGAAAAACTGTTTTTT
CDR3aa: CASSPTVSTNEKLFF